This T cell receptor beta chain was captured by sequencing in a study of T cell repertoires in ileal Crohn's disease. TCRdb keeps only in-frame clones here, not all; method: immunoSEQ multiplex PCR. The sample records 1,700 or so clones, about 92% being singletons. V was pared by 5 bases and J by 1 base, with 15 bases between. The CDR3 loop spans 15 amino acids. Germline V gives CDR1 LGHNA, CDR2 YNFKEQ. The sample's time point: inflamed ileum from the surgical specimen. The clonotype comes from an adult with Crohn's disease. The sample consisted of ileal tissue. V gene TRBV4-2 combines with J gene TRBJ2-7, with a tentative D call TRBD1 (5 bases). The CDR3 coding sequence is TGTGCCAGCAGCGCACAGGCCTCGGGTTCCTACGAGCAGTACTTC. Translated: CASSAQASGSYEQYF.